This TCR beta chain stems from a study of blood T cell repertoires in COVID-19. Study information: PBMCs, B-cell-depleted T cells, or T cells were the source of the cDNA or gDNA that made up the material.

Here immunoSEQ multiplex PCR was the method, and the copy in TCRdb shows in-frame clones only, minus some. The sample records over 400,000 clones, about 88% being singletons. In germline, CDR1 is SNHLY, CDR2 FYNNEI. Trimming left V 6 bases short and J 10 bases short, with 18 bases between. This CDR3 contains 13 residues. The TCR comes from a woman aged 55 to 70 who had recovered from COVID-19. The sequenced sample consisted of PBMCs or T cells enriched from blood (not recorded which). The V gene is TRBV2, the J gene TRBJ2-5; D perhaps matches TRBD2 (7 bases). The CDR3 reads CASSPGRGASQYF. Written as DNA, the CDR3 is TGTGCCAGCAGCCCAGGTCGGGGGGCAAGCCAGTACTTC.